A single sample gave rise to the 7 T cell receptor beta chains below, sequenced in a study of T cells in Graves' hyperthyroidism and ophthalmopathy. Using RNA transcripts as the source, TCR beta CDR3 regions were amplified. An initial round of RT-PCR targeting the TCR CDR3 relied on the HTBI primer set. TCRdb re-called the multiplex PCR reads through MiXCR, storing one row per CDR3 protein. The sample consists of a few hundred thousand distinct CDR3 sequences, roughly an eighth of them appearing once. Material for sequencing was blood. The receptors here all came from a woman aged 18-29 years with Graves' hyperthyroidism.

V and J are TRBV6-1 and TRBJ2-7; 12 bases map to TRBD2. CDR1 is MNHNS and CDR2 is SASEGT in the germline V gene. With V trimmed by 6 bases and J by 3 bases, 18 bases remained unmatched. This CDR3 spans 19 amino acids. The DNA of the CDR3 is TGTGCCAGCAGACTCGTTGGACAGGGGTGGACTAGCGGGAACTACGAGCAGTACTTC. Translated: CASRLVGQGWTSGNYEQYF.

This clonotype was recorded many times. The chain carries TRBV28 and TRBJ2-5; D may be TRBD2 (5 bases). In germline, CDR1 is MDHEN, CDR2 SYDVKM. This CDR3 has 14 residues. Trimming shortened V by 2 bases and J by 5 bases, and 12 bases separated the two germline ends. The CDR3 DNA sequence: TGTGCCAGCAGTTTAATAGTTGAGGGCGAGACCCAGTACTTC. Encoded protein: CASSLIVEGETQYF.

This clonotype was counted ten times or more. The chain recombines TRBV14 with TRBJ2-2; D unclear. The germline CDR1 and CDR2 sequences are SGHDN and FVKESK. This CDR3 spans 15 amino acids. The V and J ends lost 2 bases and 0 bases respectively, with 7 bases between them. The CDR3 DNA sequence: TGTGCCAGCAGCCAAAAGCGTACGAACACCGGGGAGCTGTTTTTT. Residues: CASSQKRTNTGELFF. The full variable domain, its missing parts supplied by reference TRBV14 and TRBJ2-2, is EAGVTQFPSHSVIEKGQTVTLRCDPISGHDNLYWYRRVMGKEIKFLLHFVKESKQDESGMPNNRFLAERTGGTYSTLKVQPAELEDSGVYFCASSQKRTNTGELFFGEGSRLTVL.

At least ten counts were recorded for this clonotype. The chain has TRBV11-1 and TRBJ2-3; 8 nucleotides line up with TRBD2. This CDR3 is 14 amino acids long. The V gene's germline CDR1 is SGHAT and CDR2 FQDESV (reference sequence). V lost 5 bases to trimming and J lost 5 bases; unmatched junction nucleotides: 6. CDR3 in amino acids: CASSVPGLGDTQYF. The CDR3 coding sequence is TGTGCCAGCAGCGTCCCGGGACTAGGAGATACGCAGTATTTT.

The sample holds a few counts of this clonotype. The V and J genes are TRBV10-1 and TRBJ2-7; 8 positions match TRBD2. CDR3 size: 14 residues. The junction had 7 bases not matched to a gene; V was cut back by 5 bases and J by 4 bases. The V gene's germline CDR1 is WNHNN and CDR2 SYGVQD (reference sequence). CDR3 sequence (DNA): TGCGCCAGCAGTACAGCGGGAGAAATTTACGAGCAGTACTTC. Translating it yields CASSTAGEIYEQYF.

This clonotype has a count of ten or more. The chain combines TRBV2 with TRBJ2-7; 15 nucleotides agree with TRBD2. This CDR3 has 18 amino acids. CDR1 and CDR2 (germline): SNHLY, FYNNEI. V lost 5 bases, J lost 1 base, and 9 bases stayed unmatched. The CDR3 loop reads CASSKGGTSGRRSYEQYF. The CDR3 bases are TGTGCCAGCAGTAAAGGGGGGACTAGCGGGAGGAGGTCCTACGAGCAGTACTTC.

The sample holds a few counts of this clonotype. The chain recombines TRBV5-4 with TRBJ2-4; 7 bases are a match to TRBD2. Losses at the gene ends were 5 bases for V and 8 bases for J; bases not matched to a gene: 7. Germline lookup yields CDR1 SGHNT and CDR2 YYREEE (reference sequence). The CDR3 has 13 residues. CDR3 sequence: CASSWDREDIQYF. CDR3 nucleotides: TGTGCCAGCAGTTGGGACCGGGAGGACATTCAGTACTTC.